This TCR beta chain was retrieved from a study of spatial heterogeneity in lung cancer. V lost 7 bases, J lost 4 bases, and 16 bases lay in between. The CDR3 is 14 amino acids. Time point indicated: sample taken at primary tumor resection. The study sequenced unsorted whole RNA from tumor, nontumor lung or frozen PBMC. Of note for this clonotype: As yet, its antigen is unknown. Being off target in a library aimed at alpha chains, this beta chain has a size of little meaning.

Study results and caveats: Tumor mutation counts were tracked by expanded intratumoral alpha and beta TCR counts.

TCRdb re-called the 5' RACE reads through MiXCR, storing one row per CDR3 protein. This sample carries over a thousand distinct CDR3 sequences, roughly 32% of them seen once, and the ten largest clones take roughly 12%. The clonotype was recovered from a male donor with early-stage non-small cell lung cancer. This specimen consisted of lung tumor tissue, obtained at surgery. This chain joins TRBV12-3 or TRBV12-4 and TRBJ2-5; no clear D. The CDR3 spells CASTSRADGETQYF. As DNA, the CDR3 is TGTGCCAGCACCTCCCGGGCGGATGGAGAGACCCAGTACTTC.